This entry describes one T cell receptor beta chain. J was trimmed by 0 bases and V by 2 bases; bases with no gene match: 1. CDR1 is SGHNT and CDR2 is YYREEE in the germline V gene (reference sequence). There are 14 residues in the CDR3. Original processing methods: Reference gene primers were amplified, and this amplification served to estimate nucleated cell counts. This table comes from immunoSEQ multiplex PCR, and its TCRdb copy is limited to in-frame clones, with some not included. Clone size and V and J calls were adopted from that table, with D and trimming inferred from the DNA. The table records roughly 260,000 clones, 91% of them present only once. The data are from a study of blood T cell repertoires in COVID-19. Study in general: Samples of COVID-19 (acute and convalescent) were obtained from the United States, Italy and Spain.

Seattle-derived patients entered the study during active infection and were followed longitudinally. The sequence was collected from a person between 18 and 35 years old with COVID-19, enrolled during active disease. Material for sequencing was peripheral blood. The rearrangement joins TRBV5-4 to TRBJ2-7, with 8 bases fitting TRBD2. In DNA, the CDR3 is TGTGCCAGCAGCTTCAGCGGGAGCTCCTACGAGCAGTACTTC. Protein sequence: CASSFSGSSYEQYF. Using reference TRBV5-4 and TRBJ2-7 for the parts outside the CDR3, the full variable domain is ETGVTQSPTHLIKTRGQQVTLRCSSQSGHNTVSWYQQALGQGPQFIFQYYREEENGRGNFPPRFSGLQFPNYSSELNVNALELDDSALYLCASSFSGSSYEQYFGPGTRLTVT.